The 14 T cell receptor beta chains below were found in one sample sequenced in a study of brain T cells in children with intractable seizures. The repertoire was sequenced with immunoSEQ multiplex PCR; TCRdb's copy has only in-frame clones and lacks some. This sample yields 88,000 or so clones, of which about 93% are seen a single time; approximately 25% belongs to the top ten. This specimen consisted of peripheral blood, obtained at surgery. All receptors come from a girl aged 2 to 10 with Rasmussen encephalitis and intractable seizures.

In its sample, this clone was seen once. V gene TRBV7-9 combines with J gene TRBJ2-7; TRBD1 matches at 8 bases. The CDR3 is 16 amino acids. Germline CDR1 SEHNR, CDR2 FQNEAQ (reference sequence). With V trimmed by 4 bases and J by 2 bases, 10 bases remained unmatched. DNA for the CDR3: TGTGCCAGCAGCTCAGTCCTAGGGACAGGCACCTACGAGCAGTACTTC. This codes for CASSSVLGTGTYEQYF.

CDR3: CASSLTGVEAFF. In nucleotides, the CDR3 is TGTGCCAGCAGTCTTACAGGGGTTGAAGCTTTCTTT. V usage is TRBV27 and J usage is TRBJ1-1; 7 nucleotides align to TRBD1. Trimming took 5 bases from V and 7 from J; bases not matched to a gene: 4. The CDR3 runs to 12 residues. The germline CDR1 and CDR2 sequences are MNHEY and SMNVEV (reference sequence).

The chain couples TRBV29-1 to TRBJ1-1; D is perhaps TRBD1 (5 bases). V was clipped by 8 bases and J by 4 bases, with 11 bases between them. Germline loops: CDR1 SQVTM, CDR2 ANQGSEA. The CDR3 totals 11 residues. CDR3 nucleotides: TGCAGCTCAAGGGACGGCACTGAAGCTTTCTTT. Amino acid sequence: CSSRDGTEAFF.

The CDR3 here is CAIGRDYEQYF. For the CDR3, the DNA is TGTGCCATAGGCCGTGACTACGAGCAGTACTTC. The chain is built from TRBV10-3 and TRBJ2-7; D remains unclear. There are 11 residues in the CDR3. Per the germline V gene, CDR1 is ENHRY and CDR2 is SYGVKD. V was pared by 9 bases and J by 3 bases, with 9 bases between.

The CDR3 bases are TGTGCCAGCAGTGAGGAGGAGACCCAGTACTTC. Translated: CASSEEETQYF. The genes are TRBV2 and TRBJ2-5, with D unclear. Germline CDR1 and CDR2: SNHLY and FYNNEI. V dropped 3 bases and J dropped 5 bases, with 4 bases sitting between them. The CDR3 is 11 residues long.

The chain couples TRBV6-4 to TRBJ2-7, with a possible D match to TRBD1 (5 bases). The CDR3 is 15 amino acids. V was clipped by 4 bases and J by 0 bases, with 13 bases between them. The germline V gene encodes CDR1 MRHNA and CDR2 SNTAGT. In nucleotides, the CDR3 is TGTGCCAGCAGTGTTGAGGAAGGGGCCTCCTACGAGCAGTACTTC. This translates into CASSVEEGASYEQYF.

The rearrangement uses TRBV25-1 and TRBJ1-1, with D maybe TRBD1 (5 bases). V was clipped by 4 bases and J by 3 bases, with 15 bases between them. Per germline, CDR1 MGHDK and CDR2 SYGVNS. CDR3 length: 15 amino acids. The CDR3 coding sequence is TGTGCCAGCAGTGTCCAGGCAGGGACGTACACTGAAGCTTTCTTT. Protein: CASSVQAGTYTEAFF.

For the CDR3, the DNA is TGTGCCAGCAGACCGGACAGGGCCTACGAGCAGTACTTC. Protein: CASRPDRAYEQYF. The gene calls are TRBV2 and TRBJ2-7; 8 bases match TRBD1. V shed 6 bases and J 2 bases; nucleotides not matched to a gene: 3. There are 13 residues in the CDR3. Germline CDR1 is SNHLY and CDR2 is FYNNEI.

The chain recombines TRBV5-4 with TRBJ1-2, with a tentative D call TRBD1 (6 bases). V lost 2 bases and J lost 5, with 13 bases in between. This CDR3 comprises 14 residues. The V gene's germline CDR1 is SGHNT and CDR2 YYREEE (reference sequence). CDR3: CASSLITGLYGYTF. The CDR3 DNA reads TGTGCCAGCAGCTTAATAACAGGGCTGTATGGCTACACCTTC.

The rearrangement uses TRBV11-2 and TRBJ2-5; tentatively, D is TRBD1 or TRBD2 (5 bases each). Germline V gives CDR1 SGHAT, CDR2 FQNNGV. The CDR3 sequence is 14 residues long. V was cut by 8 bases and J by 1 base, with 14 bases left in between. The CDR3 here is CASAFGTGQETQYF. In DNA form, the CDR3 reads TGTGCCAGCGCCTTCGGGACGGGCCAAGAGACCCAGTACTTC.

The gene calls are TRBV28 and TRBJ1-1; D gene uncertain. V lost 4 bases to trimming and J lost 5 bases, with 17 bases between them. Germline assignment: CDR1 MDHEN and CDR2 SYDVKM. There are 15 residues in the CDR3. The CDR3 loop is CASSWFSPSLTEAFF. The CDR3 DNA reads as TGTGCCAGCAGTTGGTTTAGTCCCTCCCTAACTGAAGCTTTCTTT. The full variable domain, its missing parts supplied by reference TRBV28 and TRBJ1-1, is DVKVTQSSRYLVKRTGEKVFLECVQDMDHENMFWYRQDPGLGLRLIYFSYDVKMKEKGDIPEGYSVSREKKERFSLILESASTNQTSMYLCASSWFSPSLTEAFFGQGTRLTVV.

The chain is built from TRBV30 and TRBJ1-1, with D perhaps matching TRBD1 (6 bases). The CDR3 contains 11 residues. Germline CDR1 reads GTSNPN; CDR2 reads SVGIG (reference sequence). V was trimmed by 4 bases and J by 11 bases, leaving 14 bases between them. The CDR3 sequence is CAWTARGGAFF. CDR3 in DNA: TGTGCCTGGACCGCAAGGGGGGGGGCTTTCTTT. The complete variable domain, with remaining parts taken from reference TRBV30 and TRBJ1-1, reads SQTIHQWPATLVQPVGSPLSLECTVEGTSNPNLYWYRQAAGRGLQLLFYSVGIGQISSEVPQNLSASRPQDRQFILSSKKLLLSDSGFYLCAWTARGGAFFGQGTRLTVV.

This rearrangement joins TRBV19 to TRBJ2-3, with D hard to call. Deletions cut 11 bases from V and 2 bases from J, with 8 bases between. The germline CDR1 and CDR2 sequences are LNHDA and SQIVND (reference sequence). The CDR3 runs to 11 residues. This chain's CDR3 is CAAGYTDTQYF. In DNA, the CDR3 is TGTGCCGCCGGGTACACAGATACGCAGTATTTT.

The chain couples TRBV6-5 to TRBJ1-1; D uncertain. Trimming removed 2 bases at V and 1 base at J, with 11 bases between. The CDR3 has 15 amino acids. Germline V lookup: CDR1 MNHEY, CDR2 SVGAGI. CDR3 nucleotide sequence: TGTGCCAGCAGTTACGACGGTTGGAGGAACACTGAAGCTTTCTTT. Translating it yields CASSYDGWRNTEAFF.